Listed below are T cell receptor beta chains from one sample, sequenced in a study of T cell repertoires in cytomegalovirus infection. TCRdb fed the reads into MiXCR, producing one record per CDR3 protein. Counted here are fewer than 550,000 distinct CDR3 sequences, about a quarter occurring once; the ten biggest clones make up over 10%. Sequences were obtained from PBMCs. Receptors originate from a human donor in good health (CMV status not recorded). Some clones in this sample may be carry-over from other donors' samples. CDR3s include the opening cysteine and the closing phenylalanine or tryptophan. D genes are given only for firm matches. Clone sizes are given selectively: once, few, many, or a class where the clone is expanded.

many TRBJ2-1 NA TRBV7-2 TGTGCCAGCAGCTTAGAGGTAGGGAACAATGAGCAGTTCTTC CASSLEVGNNEQFF
NA TRBJ1-2 NA TRBV28 TGTGCCAGCAGTTCCAGGGTCTGGTATGGCTACACCTTC CASSSRVWYGYTF
few TRBJ2-1 NA TRBV7-9 TGTGCCAGCAGCCTTCCCAGGACTATCGAGGACAATGAGCAGTTCTTC CASSLPRTIEDNEQFF
NA TRBJ2-7 TRBD1 TRBV7-3 TGTGCCAGCAGCTACAGGGGGCTGGACGAGCAGTACTTC CASSYRGLDEQYF
NA TRBJ2-7 NA TRBV9 TGTGCCAGCAGCCCAAGGACTACCCTGGGGGAGCAGTACTTC CASSPRTTLGEQYF
NA TRBJ2-1 TRBD2 TRBV9 TGTGCCAGCAGCGTAGAAGAGCGGGAGCCCTACGATGAGCAGTTCTTC CASSVEEREPYDEQFF
few TRBJ2-1 NA TRBV7-2 TGTGCCAGCAGCTTAGCCCTGGGGAGGACCTACAATGAGCAGTTCTTC CASSLALGRTYNEQFF
many TRBJ2-7 TRBD2 TRBV7-8 TGTGCCAGCAGCTTTCTCGCGGGAGGGCCAGGGCAGTACTTC CASSFLAGGPGQYF
NA TRBJ2-5 NA TRBV18 TGTGCCAGCTCACCAGGGACAAGATTCCTACAGACCCAGTACTTC CASSPGTRFLQTQYF
few TRBJ1-2 NA TRBV15 TGTGCCACCAGCCGCGCAGCGTCCTATGGCTACACCTTC CATSRAASYGYTF
many TRBJ1-6 NA TRBV12-3/TRBV12-4 TGTGCCAGCACAGGGCATGGCTCGGTGGGGAATTCACCCCTCCACTTT CASTGHGSVGNSPLHF
few TRBJ2-5 TRBD2 TRBV7-6 TGTGCCAGCAGCCCGAGCGGGGCTAGCGGGAGTATGAAGACCCAGTACTTC CASSPSGASGSMKTQYF
NA TRBJ2-7 NA TRBV18 TGTGCCAGCTCACCACTAGGACGCATGTACGAGCAGTACTTC CASSPLGRMYEQYF